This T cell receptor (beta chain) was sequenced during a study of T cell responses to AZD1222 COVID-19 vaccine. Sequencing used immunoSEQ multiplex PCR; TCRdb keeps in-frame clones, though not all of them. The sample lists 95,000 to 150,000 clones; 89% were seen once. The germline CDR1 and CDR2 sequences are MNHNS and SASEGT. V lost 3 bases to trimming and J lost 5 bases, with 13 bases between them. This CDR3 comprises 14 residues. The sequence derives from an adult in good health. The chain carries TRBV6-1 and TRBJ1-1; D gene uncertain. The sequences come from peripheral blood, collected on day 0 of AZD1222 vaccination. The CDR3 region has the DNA TGTGCCAGCAGTGACAGGAGCGCGATGACTGAAGCTTTCTTT. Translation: CASSDRSAMTEAFF.